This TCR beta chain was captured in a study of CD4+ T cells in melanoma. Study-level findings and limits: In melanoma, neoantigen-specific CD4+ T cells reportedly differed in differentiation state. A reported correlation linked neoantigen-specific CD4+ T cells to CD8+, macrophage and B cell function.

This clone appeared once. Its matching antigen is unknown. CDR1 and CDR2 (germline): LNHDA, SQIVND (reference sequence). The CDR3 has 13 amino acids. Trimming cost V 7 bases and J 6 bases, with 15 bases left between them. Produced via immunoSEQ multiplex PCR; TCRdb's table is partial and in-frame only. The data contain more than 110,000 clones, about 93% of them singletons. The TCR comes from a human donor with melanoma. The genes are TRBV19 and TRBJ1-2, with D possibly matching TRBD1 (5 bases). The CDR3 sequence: CASNTRDRNGYTF. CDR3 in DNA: TGTGCCAGTAATACCCGGGACCGAAATGGCTACACCTTC.